This T cell receptor beta chain emerged from a study of PD-1 and CTLA-4 blockade in melanoma. The protocol was immunoSEQ multiplex PCR, while the TCRdb copy is restricted to in-frame clones and leaves out a portion. The data contain 25,000 to 35,000 clones, 85% to 90% of them singletons. With V trimmed by 0 bases and J by 0 bases, 8 bases remained unmatched. This CDR3 has 18 residues. The V gene's germline CDR1 is SQVTM and CDR2 ANQGSEA. The sample in question was CD8+ T cells from peripheral blood, obtained before anti-PD-1 treatment. The receptor was derived from a human donor with melanoma. The J gene is TRBJ2-2, the V gene TRBV29-1; 9 bases are a match to TRBD1. Here the CDR3 DNA reads TGCAGCGTTGAAGAAGGGGACAGGGAGACCCCGAACACCGGGGAGCTGTTTTTT. Its translation: CSVEEGDRETPNTGELFF.